A single sample gave rise to the 18 T cell receptor beta chains below, sequenced in a study of shared clonotypes between healthy human individuals (dated by TCRdb to the early 2020s). Receptor libraries were prepared by the immunoSEQ multiplex PCR assay. This is the immuneACCESS table as TCRdb keeps it, with only in-frame sequences that have V and J called. A part of the clones is gone; compared with another copy, unresolved V genes explain less than half, and the rest is unexplained. The sample profile shows approximately 1.4 million clones; 98% of them were found once. Clones ranked in the top ten supply roughly 0.45% of the sample. Sequencing was done on a sample of naive CD4+ T cells sorted from blood. The sample's cell subset or site label is to be understood as: CD45RA+ positively selected. Every receptor here comes from a man aged 25 to 40 in good health.

The chain has TRBV2 and TRBJ1-5; 7 positions agree with TRBD1. This CDR3 spans 13 amino acids. V shed 11 bases and J 6 bases; nucleotides not matched to a gene: 10. Germline CDR1 and CDR2: SNHLY and FYNNEI. CDR3 region: CASSQGESQPQHF. The CDR3 DNA is TGTGCCTCATCTCAGGGGGAAAGTCAGCCCCAGCATTTT.

The chain is built from TRBV11-2 and TRBJ2-7; 9 nucleotides align to TRBD2. V was clipped by 7 bases and J by 2 bases; unmatched bases: 12. The CDR3 totals 16 residues. Germline loops: CDR1 SGHAT, CDR2 FQNNGV. The chain's CDR3 is CASTSFLGGRAYEQYF. For the CDR3, the DNA is TGTGCCAGCACCTCTTTCCTCGGCGGGAGGGCCTACGAGCAGTACTTC.

The chain joins TRBV2 to TRBJ1-3, with TRBD1 identical over 7 bases. CDR1 and CDR2 from the germline V gene are SNHLY and FYNNEI. Germline trimming cut 4 bases from V and 10 bases from J; bases unmatched to any gene: 7. This CDR3 contains 13 residues. CDR3: CASSGQGPPTIYF. The CDR3 DNA reads TGTGCCAGCAGTGGACAGGGTCCCCCAACCATATATTTT.

The chain joins TRBV28 to TRBJ1-5, with D possibly matching TRBD1 (5 bases). V gave up 6 bases and J gave up 5 bases, with 11 bases separating them. Germline CDR1 and CDR2: MDHEN and SYDVKM. The CDR3 spans 13 residues. The CDR3 loop reads CASSRARDQPQHF. The CDR3 DNA is TGTGCCAGCAGCCGCGCCAGGGATCAGCCCCAGCATTTT.

CDR3 nucleotides: TGTGCCAGCAGCTTAGAACGCGCGGGAACCAATGAGCAGTTCTTC. It yields the protein CASSLERAGTNEQFF. V usage is TRBV7-7 and J usage is TRBJ2-1; the D gene is possibly TRBD2 (6 bases). Deletions cut 1 base from V and 6 bases from J, with 13 bases between. The CDR3 spans 15 residues. CDR1 SSHAT and CDR2 FNYEAQ come from the germline V gene (reference sequence).

The rearrangement uses TRBV2 and TRBJ2-2; the D gene is possibly TRBD1 (6 bases). Trimming took 4 bases from V and 0 from J, leaving 9 bases between them. Germline V gene sequence: CDR1 SNHLY, CDR2 FYNNEI. The CDR3 consists of 15 residues. CDR3 coding DNA: TGTGCCAGCAGTGGGGACACTACGAACACCGGGGAGCTGTTTTTT. Protein sequence: CASSGDTTNTGELFF.

The gene calls are TRBV11-1 and TRBJ2-7; no clear D gene. CDR3 length: 15 amino acids. Deletions cut 1 base from V and 4 bases from J, with 14 bases between. Germline V gene sequence: CDR1 SGHAT, CDR2 FQDESV (reference sequence). The CDR3 protein is CASSLGPDPFYEQYF. The CDR3 DNA sequence: TGTGCCAGCAGCTTAGGGCCGGACCCTTTTTACGAGCAGTACTTC.

Comment on this clone: Other nucleotide sequences in the sample specify the same CDR3. V is TRBV5-4 and J is TRBJ2-1; TRBD2 matches 10 bases. V lost 0 bases to trimming and J lost 5 bases; unmatched junction nucleotides: 2. Germline V gene sequence: CDR1 SGHNT, CDR2 YYREEE (reference sequence). The CDR3 totals 15 residues. The CDR3, as DNA: TGTGCCAGCAGCTTGGCCCTAGCGGGAGACAATGAGCAGTTCTTC. Encoded protein: CASSLALAGDNEQFF.

As concerns this clone: The junction shows a germline mismatch at one end, possibly a read error. This chain connects TRBV7-7 to TRBJ2-1; 11 bases agree with TRBD2. Germline V gene lookup returns CDR1 SSHAT and CDR2 FNYEAQ (reference sequence). CDR3 length: 16 amino acids. CDR3 sequence: CASSLGLAGGIHEQFF. The CDR3 DNA follows: TGTGCTAGCAGCTTAGGACTAGCGGGTGGAATCCATGAGCAGTTCTTC.

This chain joins TRBV29-1 and TRBJ1-1; tentative D call: TRBD1 (6 bases). Trimming pared 5 bases from V and 1 base from J, leaving 14 bases between. The germline V gene encodes CDR1 SQVTM and CDR2 ANQGSEA. This CDR3 is built from 14 residues. The CDR3 here is CSVFGQSGNTEAFF. In DNA form, the CDR3 reads TGCAGCGTTTTTGGACAGTCGGGGAACACTGAAGCTTTCTTT.

The gene calls are TRBV11-1 and TRBJ1-5; 8 positions match TRBD1. The CDR3 runs 14 residues. The J segment lost 6 bases and the V segment lost 5 bases, leaving 6 bases of the junction unmatched. Germline V gene data show CDR1 as SGHAT and CDR2 as FQDESV (reference sequence). In nucleotides, the CDR3 is TGTGCCAGCAGCCGCAGACAGGGGACTCAGCCCCAGCATTTT. Encoded protein: CASSRRQGTQPQHF. Filled out from reference TRBV11-1 and TRBJ1-5, the complete variable domain reads EAEVAQSPRYKITEKSQAVAFWCDPISGHATLYWYRQILGQGPELLVQFQDESVVDDSQLPKDRFSAERLKGVDSTLKIQPAELGDSAMYLCASSRRQGTQPQHFGDGTRLSIL.

The J gene is TRBJ2-3, the V gene TRBV29-1, with 7 positions matching TRBD1. Looked up from germline, CDR1 is SQVTM and CDR2 is ANQGSEA. Losses at the gene ends were 4 bases for V and 8 bases for J; bases not matched to a gene: 12. CDR3 length: 14 residues. This chain's CDR3 is CSVVATGIFGTQYF. In DNA, the CDR3 is TGCAGCGTTGTGGCGACAGGGATTTTTGGTACGCAGTATTTT.

This clone was observed a single time. The gene calls are TRBV10-3 and TRBJ2-5; 9 bases map to TRBD2. The germline CDR1 and CDR2 sequences are ENHRY and SYGVKD. With 3 bases clipped from V and 4 bases from J, the junction kept 12 bases outside the gene matches. CDR3 size: 17 residues. The CDR3 DNA follows: TGTGCCATCAGTGACCCTGGAGCTAGCGGGATGGTAGAGACCCAGTACTTC. Protein product: CAISDPGASGMVETQYF.

This sequence joins TRBV11-2 and TRBJ2-1; D unclear. Germline assignment: CDR1 SGHAT and CDR2 FQNNGV. The V gene lost 2 bases and the J gene lost 8 bases, with 16 bases spanning the gap. This CDR3 is built from 15 residues. CDR3 coding DNA: TGTGCCAGCAGCTTAAGGCTCCCTCCCGGCGATGAGCAGTTCTTC. Its protein is CASSLRLPPGDEQFF.

The genes are TRBV9 and TRBJ2-4, with TRBD2 matching 8 bases. Germline CDR1 is SGDLS and CDR2 is YYNGEE. V dropped 4 bases and J dropped 7; count of bases not matched to a gene: 10. This CDR3 contains 15 residues. The CDR3 here is CASSSASGSGNIQYF. DNA of the CDR3: TGTGCCAGCAGCTCCGCGAGCGGGAGCGGGAACATTCAGTACTTC.

The chain links TRBV4-1 to TRBJ2-1; 8 bases line up with TRBD2. The J segment lost 7 bases and the V segment lost 0 bases, leaving 14 bases of the junction unmatched. Germline CDR1 MGHRA, CDR2 YSYEKL. The CDR3 consists of 18 residues. The CDR3 region is CASSQEGAGRASGNEQFF. CDR3 DNA: TGCGCCAGCAGCCAAGAGGGAGCCGGGAGGGCCTCAGGGAATGAGCAGTTCTTC.

This rearrangement joins TRBV12-5 to TRBJ2-3; 9 bases map to TRBD2. From germline, CDR1 is LGHNT and CDR2 FRNRAP. Trimming at V came to 1 base and at J to 7 bases, leaving 9 bases not matched to a gene. The CDR3 covers 16 residues. The CDR3 here is CASGLGPRASGNTQYF. CDR3 in DNA: TGTGCTAGTGGTTTGGGGCCAAGGGCTAGCGGGAATACGCAGTATTTT.

This sequence joins TRBV6-5 and TRBJ2-7, with D tentatively TRBD2 (6 bases). Trimming cost V 0 bases and J 3 bases, with 12 bases left between them. Germline V lookup: CDR1 MNHEY, CDR2 SVGAGI. The CDR3 sequence is 15 residues long. The CDR3 is CASSYSRDGSYEQYF. CDR3 DNA sequence: TGTGCCAGCAGTTACTCGCGGGACGGAAGCTACGAGCAGTACTTC.